Shown below are 10 T cell receptor beta chains from a single sample sequenced in a study of shared clonotypes between healthy human individuals. Here immunoSEQ multiplex PCR was the method, and the copy in TCRdb shows in-frame clones only, minus some. The data contain about 2,100,000 clones, around 93% of them singletons. CD8 cells regarded as naive lacked CD45RO, were positively chosen for CCR7, and omitted terminally differentiated effector memory CD45RA+ cells. Sequencing was done on a sample of naive CD8+ T cells from PBMCs. Receptor source: a man younger than 35 in good health. Some clones in this sample may be carry-over from other donors' samples.

V gene TRBV14 combines with J gene TRBJ1-4; D ambiguous. The V end was cut by 2 bases, the J end by 7 bases, with 14 bases between. Germline CDR1 reads SGHDN; CDR2 reads FVKESK. The CDR3 sequence is 15 residues long. The CDR3 coding sequence is TGTGCCAGCAGCCAAAGTGTAGGGTCCGGTGAAAAACTGTTTTTT. Amino acids: CASSQSVGSGEKLFF.

The CDR3 bases are TGTGCCTGGAGTGGCCCGGGACCAACTTGGTACTTC. This sequence encodes CAWSGPGPTWYF. The chain links TRBV30 to TRBJ2-7; D possibly uses TRBD1 or TRBD2 (5 bases each). The germline V gene has CDR1 GTSNPN and CDR2 SVGIG (reference sequence). The CDR3 spans 12 residues. Trimming cost V 1 base and J 12 bases, with 16 bases left between them.

CDR3 DNA sequence: TGTGCCAGCAGCCAAGGGCGGCTGGGCACTGAAGCTTTCTTT. Translated: CASSQGRLGTEAFF. The chain recombines TRBV14 with TRBJ1-1, with D unclear. Germline V CDR1 and CDR2: SGHDN, FVKESK. The CDR3 runs 14 residues. Trimming cost V 1 base and J 4 bases, with 10 bases left between them.

The chain is built from TRBV7-6 and TRBJ1-1, with a tentative D call TRBD1 (6 bases). This CDR3 contains 14 residues. CDR1 and CDR2 from the germline V gene are SGHVS and FNYEAQ. Trimming stripped 1 base from V and 0 bases from J, with 6 bases between. The DNA of the CDR3 is TGTGCCAGCAGCTTAGGACAGGTGAACACTGAAGCTTTCTTT. Its protein product is CASSLGQVNTEAFF.

This rearrangement joins TRBV15 to TRBJ2-1; TRBD1 matches at 7 bases. The CDR3 runs 16 residues. CDR1 LNHNV and CDR2 YYDKDF come from the germline V gene (reference sequence). V gave up 5 bases and J gave up 6 bases; unmatched junction bases: 13. The CDR3 loop reads CATSGYRDRKPNEQFF. Here the CDR3 DNA reads TGTGCCACCAGCGGTTACCGGGACAGAAAGCCCAATGAGCAGTTCTTC.

CDR3 residues: CASSGRDRGPNEQYF. DNA of the CDR3: TGTGCCAGCAGCGGCCGAGACAGGGGTCCCAACGAGCAGTACTTC. The gene calls are TRBV7-2 and TRBJ2-7; 8 bases match TRBD1. J gave up 5 bases and V 5 bases, and 11 bases lay outside the gene matches. The CDR3 has 15 amino acids. Germline CDR1 SGHTA, CDR2 FQGNSA.

The chain uses TRBV4-1 and TRBJ2-5, with a tentative D call TRBD1 (5 bases). The J call is in doubt because the DNA end fits TRBJ2-7 better. In germline, CDR1 is MGHRA, CDR2 YSYEKL. This CDR3 has 15 amino acids. The CDR3 DNA reads as TGCGCCAGCAGCCACAGGGCGCCCGCCTCCTACGAGCAGTACTTC. The encoded protein is CASSHRAPASYEQYF.

The chain joins TRBV4-1 to TRBJ1-2; D is unclear. Deletions cut 6 bases from V and 4 bases from J, with 6 bases between. CDR3 length equals 11 residues. Germline loops: CDR1 MGHRA, CDR2 YSYEKL. In nucleotides, the CDR3 is TGCGCCAGCAGAGCGACCTATGGCTACACCTTC. Its protein is CASRATYGYTF.

About this clone: This sample also contains other DNA sequences that code for the same CDR3. The chain employs TRBV7-9 and TRBJ2-1; D gene unclear. The CDR3 loop spans 10 amino acids. Per the germline V gene, CDR1 is SEHNR and CDR2 is FQNEAQ (reference sequence). V lost 3 bases, J lost 10 bases, and 4 bases lay in between. The CDR3 coding sequence is TGTGCCAGCAGCTTGAGCGAGCAGTTCTTC. Protein product: CASSLSEQFF.

The V call is TRBV5-1, the J call TRBJ2-2; no definite D call. V lost 4 bases and J 4 bases, leaving 5 bases between the germline ends. The CDR3 runs to 12 residues. Germline assignment: CDR1 SGHRS and CDR2 YFSETQ. CDR3 DNA: TGCGCCAGCAGCCACACCACCGGGGAGCTGTTTTTT. Translation: CASSHTTGELFF.